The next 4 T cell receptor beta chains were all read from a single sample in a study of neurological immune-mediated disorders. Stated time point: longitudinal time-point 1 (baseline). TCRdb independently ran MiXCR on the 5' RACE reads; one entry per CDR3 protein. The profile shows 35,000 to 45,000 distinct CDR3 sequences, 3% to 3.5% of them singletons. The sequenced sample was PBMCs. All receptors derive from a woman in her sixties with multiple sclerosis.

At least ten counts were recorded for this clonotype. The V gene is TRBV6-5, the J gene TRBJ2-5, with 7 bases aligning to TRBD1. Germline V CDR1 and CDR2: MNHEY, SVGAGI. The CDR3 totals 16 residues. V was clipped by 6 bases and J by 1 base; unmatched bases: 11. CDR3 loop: CASSRNPTGPQETQYF. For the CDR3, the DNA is TGTGCCAGCAGCCGCAACCCGACAGGGCCCCAAGAGACCCAGTACTTC.

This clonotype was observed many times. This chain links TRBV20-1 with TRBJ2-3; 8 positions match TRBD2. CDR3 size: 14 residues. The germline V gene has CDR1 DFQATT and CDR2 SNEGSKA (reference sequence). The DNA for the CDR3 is TGCAGCCCCGTTGGTAGCGGGGGCACAGATACGCAGTATTTT. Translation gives CSPVGSGGTDTQYF.

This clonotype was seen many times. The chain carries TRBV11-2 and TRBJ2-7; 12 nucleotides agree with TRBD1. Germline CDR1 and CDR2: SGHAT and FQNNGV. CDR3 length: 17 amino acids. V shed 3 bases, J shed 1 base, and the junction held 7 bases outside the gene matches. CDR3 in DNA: TGTGCCAGCAGCTTGGGGACAGGGGGCGGTGAGTCCTACGAGCAGTACTTC. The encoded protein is CASSLGTGGGESYEQYF.

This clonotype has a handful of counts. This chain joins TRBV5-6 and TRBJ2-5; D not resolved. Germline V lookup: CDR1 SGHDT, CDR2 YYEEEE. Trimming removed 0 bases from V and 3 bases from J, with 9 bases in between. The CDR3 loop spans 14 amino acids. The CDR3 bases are TGTGCCAGCAGCTTGGAATGGGCGGAAGAGACCCAGTACTTC. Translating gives CASSLEWAEETQYF.